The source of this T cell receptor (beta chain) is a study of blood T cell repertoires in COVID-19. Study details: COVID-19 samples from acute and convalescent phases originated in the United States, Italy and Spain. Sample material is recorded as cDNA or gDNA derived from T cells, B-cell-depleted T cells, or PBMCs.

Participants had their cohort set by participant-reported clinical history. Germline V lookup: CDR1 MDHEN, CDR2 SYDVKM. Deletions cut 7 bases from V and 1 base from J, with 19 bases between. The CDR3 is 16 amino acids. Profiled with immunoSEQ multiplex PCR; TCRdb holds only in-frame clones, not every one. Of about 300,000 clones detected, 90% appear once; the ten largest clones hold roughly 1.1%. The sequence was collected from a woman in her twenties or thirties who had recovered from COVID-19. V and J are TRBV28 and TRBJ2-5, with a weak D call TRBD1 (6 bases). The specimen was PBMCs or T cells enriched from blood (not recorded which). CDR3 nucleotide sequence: TGTGCCAGCACCCGCCCCGGGACAAGAGTCCAAGAGACCCAGTACTTC. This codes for CASTRPGTRVQETQYF.